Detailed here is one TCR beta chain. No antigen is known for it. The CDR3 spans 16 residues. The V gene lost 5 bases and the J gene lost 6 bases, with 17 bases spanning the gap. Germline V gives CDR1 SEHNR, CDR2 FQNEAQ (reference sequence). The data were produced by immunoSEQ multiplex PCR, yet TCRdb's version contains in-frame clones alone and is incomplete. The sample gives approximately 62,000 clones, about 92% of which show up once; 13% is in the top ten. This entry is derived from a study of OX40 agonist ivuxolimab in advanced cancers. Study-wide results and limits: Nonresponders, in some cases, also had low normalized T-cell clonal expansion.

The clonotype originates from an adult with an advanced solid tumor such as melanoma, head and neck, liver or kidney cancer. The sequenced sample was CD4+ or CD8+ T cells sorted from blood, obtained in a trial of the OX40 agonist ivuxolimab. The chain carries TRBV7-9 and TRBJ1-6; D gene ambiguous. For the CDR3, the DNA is TGTGCCAGCAGCGTTGGGTGGGTGGAATCTAATTCACCCCTCCACTTT. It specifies CASSVGWVESNSPLHF.